Sequencing of this TCR beta chain was carried out in a study of early T cells in non-severe SARS-CoV-2 infection. The overall study: Chains were unpaired, as sequencing was done on bulk RNA from unsorted whole blood. Study-wide results and caveats: VDJdb matching, biased toward anti-spike CD8 responses, missed private and CD4 specificities.

In the library, individual cDNA molecules carried attached unique molecular identifiers. From the 5' RACE reads, TCRdb called clonotypes with MiXCR, one entry per CDR3 protein. The sample includes tens of thousands of distinct CDR3 sequences, more than 8% of them seen just once. This clonotype was counted many times. Its antigen is not known. Per the germline V gene, CDR1 is MDHEN and CDR2 is SYDVKM. V lost 7 bases to trimming and J lost 3 bases; unmatched junction nucleotides: 20. There are 19 residues in the CDR3. This clonotype was obtained from an adult who was a healthcare worker with PCR-confirmed SARS-CoV-2 infection or an uninfected control (not recorded which). The chain employs TRBV28 and TRBJ2-5, with 10 bases fitting TRBD2. The sample taken for sequencing was whole blood. The CDR3 loop reads CASTPWLAGGGATEETQYF. DNA of the CDR3: TGTGCCAGCACCCCTTGGTTAGCGGGGGGCGGGGCGACCGAAGAGACCCAGTACTTC.